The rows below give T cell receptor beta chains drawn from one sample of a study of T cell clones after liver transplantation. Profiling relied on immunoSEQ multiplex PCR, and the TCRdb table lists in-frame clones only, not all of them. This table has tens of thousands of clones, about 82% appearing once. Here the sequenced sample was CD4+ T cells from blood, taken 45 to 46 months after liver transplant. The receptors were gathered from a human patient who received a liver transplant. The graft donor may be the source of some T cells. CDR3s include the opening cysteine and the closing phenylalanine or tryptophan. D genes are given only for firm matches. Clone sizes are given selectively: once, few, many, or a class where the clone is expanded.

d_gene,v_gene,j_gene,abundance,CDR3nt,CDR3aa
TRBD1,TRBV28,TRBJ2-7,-,TGTGCCAGCAGTCCCGGGACAGGGAGGACCTACGAGCAGTACTTC,CASSPGTGRTYEQYF
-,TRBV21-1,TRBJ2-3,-,TGTGCCAGCTTCCAGACAGGGGGCGTCTCAGATACGCAGTATTTT,CASFQTGGVSDTQYF
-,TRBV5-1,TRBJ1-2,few,TGCGCCAGCAGCTTGGCCCAGACAGATTATGGCTACACCTTC,CASSLAQTDYGYTF
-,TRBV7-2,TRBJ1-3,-,TGTGCCAGCAGCGACCAGGGGCTAACTGGAAACACCATATATTTT,CASSDQGLTGNTIYF
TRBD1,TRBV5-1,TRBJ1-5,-,TGCGCCAGCAGCAAGACAGGGACCGGGCAGCCCCAGCATTTT,CASSKTGTGQPQHF
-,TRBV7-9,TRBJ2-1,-,TGTGCCAGCAGCTCGGGACCTCCCAATGAGCAGTTCTTC,CASSSGPPNEQFF
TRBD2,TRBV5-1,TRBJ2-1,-,TGCGCCAGCAGCTTGGGGACTAGCGGAGCTTACAATGAGCAGTTCTTC,CASSLGTSGAYNEQFF
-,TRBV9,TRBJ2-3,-,TGTGCCAGCACCACCTCCGGAAGGTACGGCGCAGATACGCAGTATTTT,CASTTSGRYGADTQYF
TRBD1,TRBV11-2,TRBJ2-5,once,TGTGCCAGCAGCCCATGGACAGGGGGCCAAGAGACCCAGTACTTC,CASSPWTGGQETQYF
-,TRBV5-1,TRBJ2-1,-,TGCGCCAGCAGCTTGGAGGGGGGGCGCGGCAATGAGCAGTTCTTC,CASSLEGGRGNEQFF
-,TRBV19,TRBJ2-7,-,TGTGCCAGTAGCCTCGGACCGTTATACGAGCAGTACTTC,CASSLGPLYEQYF
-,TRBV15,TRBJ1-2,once,TGTGCCACCAGCAGAGATAGTCGGGGCGGCTACACCTTC,CATSRDSRGGYTF
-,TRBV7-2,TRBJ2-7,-,TGTGCCAGCAGCTTATACTCCTACGAGCAGTACTTC,CASSLYSYEQYF
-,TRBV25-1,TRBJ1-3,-,TGTGCCAGCAGTGAATCAGGCGGCTCTGGAAACACCATATATTTT,CASSESGGSGNTIYF
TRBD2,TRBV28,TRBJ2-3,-,TGTGCCAGCAGTTCCTCCACCGGGACTAGCGGGAGGACCCTCGGAGATACGCAGTATTTT,CASSSSTGTSGRTLGDTQYF
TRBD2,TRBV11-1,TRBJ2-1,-,TGTGCCAGCAGCCCGGGGCTAGCGGAATACAATGAGCAGTTCTTC,CASSPGLAEYNEQFF
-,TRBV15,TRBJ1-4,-,TGTGCCACCAGCCGCGGAAGACAGGCCGGTGAAAAACTGTTTTTT,CATSRGRQAGEKLFF
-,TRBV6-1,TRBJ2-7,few,TGTGCCAGCAGTGAGACCTACGAGCAGTACTTC,CASSETYEQYF
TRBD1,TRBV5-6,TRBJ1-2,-,TGTGCCAGCAGCCTATCCCGGGACAGGGGGCTTCAGGGCTATGGCTACACCTTC,CASSLSRDRGLQGYGYTF
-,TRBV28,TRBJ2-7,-,TGTGCCAGCAGTGGCCGGTACCCCTCCCTAGGGCAGTACTTC,CASSGRYPSLGQYF
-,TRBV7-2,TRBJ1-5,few,TGTGCCAGCAACAGGGTGGGCCAGCCCCAGCATTTT,CASNRVGQPQHF
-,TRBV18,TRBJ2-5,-,TGTGCCAGCTCACCACCGCGGGGGTGCAGGGGGGAGCGGGGGACCCAGTACTTC,CASSPPRGCRGERGTQYF
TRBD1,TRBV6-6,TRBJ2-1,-,TGTGCCAGCAGTTACATGGGACAGCTAGCCTACAATGAGCAGTTCTTC,CASSYMGQLAYNEQFF
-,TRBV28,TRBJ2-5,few,TGTGCCACCCACCCTACGGGAGAGACCCAGTACTTC,CATHPTGETQYF
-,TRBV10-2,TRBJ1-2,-,TGCGCCAGCAGTGACCACCGGGACACTCTCTATGGCTACACCTTC,CASSDHRDTLYGYTF
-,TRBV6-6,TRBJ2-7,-,TGTGCCAGCAGTTATCCAAAGACAGACGACTACGAGCAGTACTTC,CASSYPKTDDYEQYF
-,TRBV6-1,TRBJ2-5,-,TGTGCCAGCAGTGAAGCTGGGGGGGCAGAGACCCAGTACTTC,CASSEAGGAETQYF
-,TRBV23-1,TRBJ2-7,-,TGCGCCTCTCGTCGGGTCTACGAGCAGTACTTC,CASRRVYEQYF
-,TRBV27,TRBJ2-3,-,TGTGCCAGCAGTTTATTCCGCGGGGCAGATACGCAGTATTTT,CASSLFRGADTQYF
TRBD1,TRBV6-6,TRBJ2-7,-,TGTGCCAGCAGCCTTAACAGGGGAAGCTCCTACGAGCAGTACTTC,CASSLNRGSSYEQYF
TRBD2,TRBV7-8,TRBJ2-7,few,TGTGCCAGCAGCTTAGGGACTAGCGAGGTGAAGCAGTACTTC,CASSLGTSEVKQYF
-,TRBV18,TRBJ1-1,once,TGTGCCAGCTCACCACTGGGGGGTGACACTGAAGCTTTCTTT,CASSPLGGDTEAFF
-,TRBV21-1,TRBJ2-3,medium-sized,TGTGCCAGCAGAGGCCGCACTGATACGCAGTATTTT,CASRGRTDTQYF
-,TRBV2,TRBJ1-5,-,TGTGCCAGCAGGGGGGAGGGCAATCAGCCCCAGCATTTT,CASRGEGNQPQHF
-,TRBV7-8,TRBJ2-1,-,TGTGCCAGCAGGCGGGGATATGAGCAGTTCTTC,CASRRGYEQFF
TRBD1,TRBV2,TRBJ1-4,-,TGTGCCAGCAGTGAGAACAGGGGGCAGGAAAAACTGTTTTTT,CASSENRGQEKLFF
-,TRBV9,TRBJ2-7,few,TGTGCCAGCAGCCCCCGCGGGCGGGGCGAGCAGTACTTC,CASSPRGRGEQYF
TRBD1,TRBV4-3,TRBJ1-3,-,TGCGCCAGCAGCCTAATGACAGGGTCCGGAAACACCATATATTTT,CASSLMTGSGNTIYF
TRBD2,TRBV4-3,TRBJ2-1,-,TGCGCCAGCAGCCCCCAAGCTAGCGGGATGGGTGAGCAGTTCTTC,CASSPQASGMGEQFF
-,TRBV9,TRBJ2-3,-,TGTGCCAGCAGCCAAGGACCGAGAACAAGCACAGATACGCAGTATTTT,CASSQGPRTSTDTQYF
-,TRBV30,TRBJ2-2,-,TGTGCCTGGACCTCAAAGCGGGGACAGATTACGAACACCGGGGAGCTGTTTTTT,CAWTSKRGQITNTGELFF
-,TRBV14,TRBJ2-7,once,TGTGCCAGCAGCCAAGGGCTCCTCTCCACCTACGAGCAGTACTTC,CASSQGLLSTYEQYF
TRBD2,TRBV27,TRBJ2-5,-,TGTGCCAGCAGTTTATTTGGGACTAGCAGGAAGACCCAGTACTTC,CASSLFGTSRKTQYF
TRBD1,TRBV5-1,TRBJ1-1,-,TGCGCCAGCAGACGTACCGGGACAGGGAACGTTGACACTGAAGCTTTCTTT,CASRRTGTGNVDTEAFF
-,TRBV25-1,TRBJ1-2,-,TGTGCCAGCAGTGAACAGGTCTATGGCTACACCTTC,CASSEQVYGYTF
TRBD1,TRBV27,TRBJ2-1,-,TGTGCCAGCACCCAACAGGGGGCGGCCTACAATGAGCAGTTCTTC,CASTQQGAAYNEQFF
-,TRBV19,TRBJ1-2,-,TGTGCCAGTATTAATAAGGGCACCTCGAACTATGGCTACACCTTC,CASINKGTSNYGYTF
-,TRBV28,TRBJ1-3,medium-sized,TGTGCCAGCAGTTTTCGGGGAAACACCATATATTTT,CASSFRGNTIYF
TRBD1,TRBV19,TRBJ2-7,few,TGTGCCAGTAGTGAGAGGACAGGAGACTACGAGCAGTACTTC,CASSERTGDYEQYF
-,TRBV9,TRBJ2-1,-,TGTGCCAGCAGCGTAGAACTATACTACAATGAGCAGTTCTTC,CASSVELYYNEQFF
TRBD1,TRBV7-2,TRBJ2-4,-,TGTGCCAGCAGCCTAACCCGGGACAGGGGTGACATTCAGTACTTC,CASSLTRDRGDIQYF